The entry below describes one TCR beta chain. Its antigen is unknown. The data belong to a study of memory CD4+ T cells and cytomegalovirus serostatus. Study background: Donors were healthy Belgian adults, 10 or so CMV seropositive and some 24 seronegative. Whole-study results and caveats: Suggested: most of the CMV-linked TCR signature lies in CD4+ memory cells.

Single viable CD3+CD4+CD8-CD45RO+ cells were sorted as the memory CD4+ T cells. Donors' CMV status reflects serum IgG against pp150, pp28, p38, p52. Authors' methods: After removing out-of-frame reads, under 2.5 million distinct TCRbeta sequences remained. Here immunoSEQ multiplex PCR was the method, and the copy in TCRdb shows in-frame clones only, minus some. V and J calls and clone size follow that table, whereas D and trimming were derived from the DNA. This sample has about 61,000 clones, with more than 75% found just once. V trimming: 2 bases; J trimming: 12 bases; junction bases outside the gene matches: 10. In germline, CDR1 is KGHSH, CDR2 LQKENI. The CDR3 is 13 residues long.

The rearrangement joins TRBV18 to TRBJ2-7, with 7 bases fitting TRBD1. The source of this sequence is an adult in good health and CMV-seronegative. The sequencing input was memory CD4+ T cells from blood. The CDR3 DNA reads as TGTGCCAGCTCACCATCCAGGGGGTCGTCGTCGTACTTC. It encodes CASSPSRGSSSYF.